The T cell receptor (beta chain) described here comes from a study of CD8+ T cells in alopecia areata. Sequencing templates came from extracted RNA that was reverse transcribed into cDNA. Generated by immunoSEQ multiplex PCR, the TCRdb table keeps only in-frame clones and is missing some. The table lists 120,000 or so clones, 40% to 55% of them singletons. Per germline, CDR1 LGHNT and CDR2 FRNRAP. V shed 8 bases and J 4 bases; nucleotides not matched to a gene: 7. The CDR3 runs 14 residues. Only a few counts were recorded for this clone. Input material: NKG2D-low CD8+ T cells sorted from blood. V usage is TRBV12-5 and J usage is TRBJ2-1, with TRBD2 identical over 8 bases. This sequence was found in a human donor with alopecia areata. The CDR3 nucleotides are TGTGCTAGTAGTTCGGGAGGGGGGTACAATGAGCAGTTCTTC. Its translation is CASSSGGGYNEQFF.